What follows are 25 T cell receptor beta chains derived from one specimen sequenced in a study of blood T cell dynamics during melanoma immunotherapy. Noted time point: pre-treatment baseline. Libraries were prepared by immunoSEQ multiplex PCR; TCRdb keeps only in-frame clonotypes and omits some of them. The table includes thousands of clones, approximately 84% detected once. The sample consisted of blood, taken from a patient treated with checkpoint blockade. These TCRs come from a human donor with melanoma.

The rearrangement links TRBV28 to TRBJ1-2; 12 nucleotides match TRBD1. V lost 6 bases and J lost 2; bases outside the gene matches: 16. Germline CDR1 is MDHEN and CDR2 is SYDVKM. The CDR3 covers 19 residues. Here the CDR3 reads CASRTPTPGQGAGNYGYTF. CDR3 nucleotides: TGTGCCAGCAGAACCCCTACCCCGGGACAGGGGGCTGGAAACTATGGCTACACCTTC.

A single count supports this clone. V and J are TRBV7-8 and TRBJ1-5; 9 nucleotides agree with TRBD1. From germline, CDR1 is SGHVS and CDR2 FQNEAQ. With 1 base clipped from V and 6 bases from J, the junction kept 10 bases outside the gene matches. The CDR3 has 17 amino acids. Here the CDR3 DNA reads TGTGCCAGCAGCTTAGGGGGACAGGGAAACAGGATTCAGCCCCAGCATTTT. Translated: CASSLGGQGNRIQPQHF.

The CDR3 protein is CASSLKESPLHF. CDR3 nucleotide sequence: TGTGCCAGCAGCTTGAAGGAGTCACCCCTCCACTTT. The chain combines TRBV5-4 with TRBJ1-6; D is uncertain. V was cut by 1 base and J by 10 bases, with 6 bases left in between. This CDR3 region has 12 residues. The V gene's germline CDR1 is SGHNT and CDR2 YYREEE (reference sequence).

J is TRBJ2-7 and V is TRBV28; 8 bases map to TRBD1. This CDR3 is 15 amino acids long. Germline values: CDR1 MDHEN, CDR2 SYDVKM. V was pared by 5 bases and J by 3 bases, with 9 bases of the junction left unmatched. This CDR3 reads CASSNSDRAGYEQYF. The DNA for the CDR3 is TGTGCCAGCAGTAACTCGGACAGGGCGGGCTACGAGCAGTACTTC.

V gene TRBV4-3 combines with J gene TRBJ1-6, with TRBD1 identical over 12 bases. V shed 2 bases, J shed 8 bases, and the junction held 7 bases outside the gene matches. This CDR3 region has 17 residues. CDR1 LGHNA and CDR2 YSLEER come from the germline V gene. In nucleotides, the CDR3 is TGCGCCAGCAGCCAAAAGGCGGGACAGGGGGCATATTCACCCCTCCACTTT. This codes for CASSQKAGQGAYSPLHF.

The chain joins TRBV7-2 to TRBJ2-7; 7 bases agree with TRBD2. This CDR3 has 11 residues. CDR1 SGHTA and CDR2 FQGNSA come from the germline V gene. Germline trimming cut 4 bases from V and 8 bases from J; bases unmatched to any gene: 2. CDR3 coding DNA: TGTGCCAGCAGCTCGGGAGGACAGCAGTACTTC. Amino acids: CASSSGGQQYF. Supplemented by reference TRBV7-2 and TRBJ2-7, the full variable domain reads GAGVSQSPSNKVTEKGKDVELRCDPISGHTALYWYRQSLGQGLEFLIYFQGNSAPDKSGLPSDRFSAERTGGSVSTLTIQRTQQEDSAVYLCASSSGGQQYFGPGTRLTVT.

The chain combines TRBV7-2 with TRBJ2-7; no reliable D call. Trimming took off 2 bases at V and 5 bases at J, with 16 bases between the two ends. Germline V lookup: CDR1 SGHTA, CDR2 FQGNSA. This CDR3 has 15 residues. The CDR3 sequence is CASSLFGQVRNEQYF. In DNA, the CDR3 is TGTGCCAGCAGCTTATTCGGCCAGGTCAGGAACGAGCAGTACTTC.

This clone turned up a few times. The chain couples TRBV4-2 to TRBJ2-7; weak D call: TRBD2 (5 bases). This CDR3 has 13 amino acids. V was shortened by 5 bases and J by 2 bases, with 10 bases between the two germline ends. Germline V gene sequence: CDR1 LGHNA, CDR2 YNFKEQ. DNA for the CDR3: TGTGCCAGCAGCAGAGGACTGACCTACGAGCAGTACTTC. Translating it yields CASSRGLTYEQYF.

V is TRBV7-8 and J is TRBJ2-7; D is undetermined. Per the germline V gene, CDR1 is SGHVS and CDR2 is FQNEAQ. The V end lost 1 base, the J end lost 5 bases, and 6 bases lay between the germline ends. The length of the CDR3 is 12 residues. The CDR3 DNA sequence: TGTGCCAGCAGCTTAGATCCCCACGAGCAGTACTTC. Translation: CASSLDPHEQYF.

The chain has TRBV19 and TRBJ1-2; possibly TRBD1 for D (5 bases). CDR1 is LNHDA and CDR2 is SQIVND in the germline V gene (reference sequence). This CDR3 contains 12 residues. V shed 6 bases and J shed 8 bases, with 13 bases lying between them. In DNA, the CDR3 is TGTGCCAGTAGGCGACAGATTGACGGCTACACCTTC. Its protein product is CASRRQIDGYTF.

CDR3 DNA: TGTGCCAGCAGGGGGCCTGAAAACTATGGCTACACCTTC. This encodes CASRGPENYGYTF. The chain uses TRBV6-6 and TRBJ1-2; tentative D call: TRBD1 (5 bases). Trimming stripped 6 bases from V and 2 bases from J, with 10 bases between. CDR1 and CDR2 from the germline V gene are MNHNY and SVGAGI (reference sequence). The CDR3 is 13 amino acids.

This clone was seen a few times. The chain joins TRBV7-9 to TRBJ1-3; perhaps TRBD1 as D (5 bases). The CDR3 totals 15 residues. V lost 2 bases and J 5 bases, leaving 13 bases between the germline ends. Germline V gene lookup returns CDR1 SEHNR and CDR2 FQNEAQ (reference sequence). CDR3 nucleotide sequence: TGTGCCAGCAGCTTACAGGAGGGGCAGCGAAACACCATATATTTT. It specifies CASSLQEGQRNTIYF.

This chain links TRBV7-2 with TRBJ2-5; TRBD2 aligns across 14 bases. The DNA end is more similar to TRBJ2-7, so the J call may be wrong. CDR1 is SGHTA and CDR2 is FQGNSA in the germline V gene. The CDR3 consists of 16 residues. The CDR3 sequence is CASSFRLAGGPHEQYF. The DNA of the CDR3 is TGTGCCAGCAGCTTTAGACTAGCGGGAGGGCCCCACGAGCAGTACTTC.

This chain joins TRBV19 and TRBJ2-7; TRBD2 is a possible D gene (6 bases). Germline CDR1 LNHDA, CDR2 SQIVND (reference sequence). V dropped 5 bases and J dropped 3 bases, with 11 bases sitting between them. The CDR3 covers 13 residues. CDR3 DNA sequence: TGTGCCAGTAGTGGGGGACTGCACTACGAGCAGTACTTC. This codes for CASSGGLHYEQYF.

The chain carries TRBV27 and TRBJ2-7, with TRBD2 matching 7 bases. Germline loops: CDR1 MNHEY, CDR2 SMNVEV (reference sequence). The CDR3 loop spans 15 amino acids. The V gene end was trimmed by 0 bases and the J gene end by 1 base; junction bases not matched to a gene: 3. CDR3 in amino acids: CASSLSGGFSYEQYF. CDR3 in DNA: TGTGCCAGCAGTTTATCGGGAGGGTTTTCCTACGAGCAGTACTTC.

The CDR3 region has the DNA TGTGCCAGCAGTCTATGGGGGGGACAGGACCACTACAATGAGCAGTTCTTC. Amino acid sequence: CASSLWGGQDHYNEQFF. This chain links TRBV2 with TRBJ2-1, with a weak D call TRBD1 (8 bases). The V gene's germline CDR1 is SNHLY and CDR2 FYNNEI. V lost 5 bases and J lost 3, with 20 bases in between. This CDR3 comprises 17 residues.

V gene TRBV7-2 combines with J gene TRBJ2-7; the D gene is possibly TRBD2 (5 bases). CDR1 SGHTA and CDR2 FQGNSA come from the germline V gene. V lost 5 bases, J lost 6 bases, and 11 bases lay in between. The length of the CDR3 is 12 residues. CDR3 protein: CASSPLATEQYF. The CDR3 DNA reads TGTGCCAGCAGCCCCCTAGCCACCGAGCAGTACTTC.

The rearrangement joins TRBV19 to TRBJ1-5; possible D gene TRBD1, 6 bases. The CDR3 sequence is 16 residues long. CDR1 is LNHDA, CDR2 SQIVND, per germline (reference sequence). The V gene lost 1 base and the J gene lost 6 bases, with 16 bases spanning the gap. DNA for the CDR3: TGTGCCAGTAGTATAGGCTACAGAGGGGGACGTCAGCCCCAGCATTTT. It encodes CASSIGYRGGRQPQHF.

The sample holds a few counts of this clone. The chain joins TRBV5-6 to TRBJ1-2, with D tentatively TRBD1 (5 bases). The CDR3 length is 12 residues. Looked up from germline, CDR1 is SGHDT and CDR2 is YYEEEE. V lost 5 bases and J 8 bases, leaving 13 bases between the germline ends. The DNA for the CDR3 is TGTGCCAGCAGGCTGGTGGGGGACGGCTACACCTTC. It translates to CASRLVGDGYTF. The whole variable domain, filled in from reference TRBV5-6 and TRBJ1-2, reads DAGVTQSPTHLIKTRGQQVTLRCSPKSGHDTVSWYQQALGQGPQFIFQYYEEEERQRGNFPDRFSGHQFPNYSSELNVNALLLGDSALYLCASRLVGDGYTFGSGTRLTVV.

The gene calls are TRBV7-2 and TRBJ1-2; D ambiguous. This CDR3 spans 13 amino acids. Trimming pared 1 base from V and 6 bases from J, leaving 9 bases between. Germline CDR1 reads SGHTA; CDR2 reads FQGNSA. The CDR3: CASSLDKGNGYTF. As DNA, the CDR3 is TGTGCCAGCAGCTTAGACAAAGGCAATGGCTACACCTTC.

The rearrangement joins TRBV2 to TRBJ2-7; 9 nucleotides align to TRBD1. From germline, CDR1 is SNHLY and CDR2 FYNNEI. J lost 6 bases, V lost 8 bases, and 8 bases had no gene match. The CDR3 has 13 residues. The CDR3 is CASPGQGIGEQYF. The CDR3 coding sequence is TGTGCCAGCCCCGGACAGGGGATCGGCGAGCAGTACTTC.

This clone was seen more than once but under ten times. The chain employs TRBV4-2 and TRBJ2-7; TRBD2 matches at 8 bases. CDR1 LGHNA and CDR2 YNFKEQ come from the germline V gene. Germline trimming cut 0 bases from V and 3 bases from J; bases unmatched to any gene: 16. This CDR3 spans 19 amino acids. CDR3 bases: TGTGCCAGCAGCCAAGACCTGAACCTAGCGGGCGCCGTGGGCTACGAGCAGTACTTC. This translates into CASSQDLNLAGAVGYEQYF.

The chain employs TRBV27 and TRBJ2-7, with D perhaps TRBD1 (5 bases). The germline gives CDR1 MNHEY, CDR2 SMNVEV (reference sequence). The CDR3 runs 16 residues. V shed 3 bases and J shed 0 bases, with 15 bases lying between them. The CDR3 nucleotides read TGTGCCAGCAGTTTCTCGGACATGTCGAGCTCCTACGAGCAGTACTTC. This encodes CASSFSDMSSSYEQYF.

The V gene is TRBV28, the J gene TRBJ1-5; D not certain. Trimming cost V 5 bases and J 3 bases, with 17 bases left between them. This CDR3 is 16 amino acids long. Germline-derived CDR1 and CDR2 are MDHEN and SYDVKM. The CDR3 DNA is TGTGCCAGCAGTCCCCGTCCGGGGATCAACAATCAGCCCCAGCATTTT. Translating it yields CASSPRPGINNQPQHF.

The CDR3 region has the DNA TGTGCCAGCGGGGGCAACTTGGACTATGGCTACACCTTC. Protein product: CASGGNLDYGYTF. The genes are TRBV9 and TRBJ1-2, with D maybe TRBD1 (6 bases). The CDR3 sequence is 13 residues long. V was pared by 7 bases and J by 3 bases, with 13 bases between. Germline V gene lookup returns CDR1 SGDLS and CDR2 YYNGEE.